These T cell receptor beta chains were read from a single sample in a study of T cell responses to AZD1222 COVID-19 vaccine. The repertoire was sequenced with immunoSEQ multiplex PCR; TCRdb's copy has only in-frame clones and lacks some. The profile shows about 56,000 clones, approximately 83% of them singletons. The specimen was peripheral blood, collected on day 0 of AZD1222 vaccination. The receptors come from an adult in good health. CDR3s include the opening cysteine and the closing phenylalanine or tryptophan. Fields, in order: D gene, V gene, clone size, J gene, CDR3 DNA, CDR3 protein. D genes are given only for firm matches. Clone size appears in some rows only: once, few, many, or a class for an expanded clone.

>.|TRBV28|.|TRBJ1-4
TGTGCCAGCAGTTTATTGAGGTGGGGTGGGGATGAAAAACTGTTTTTT
CASSLLRWGGDEKLFF
>.|TRBV7-2|few|TRBJ1-6
TGTGCCAGCAGCTTAATGGCGACAGCTATAAATTCACCCCTCCACTTT
CASSLMATAINSPLHF
>.|TRBV10-3|.|TRBJ1-5
TGTGCCACCCAAGCGGGGGAATTACCCAATCAGCCCCAGCATTTT
CATQAGELPNQPQHF
>.|TRBV5-3|.|TRBJ2-7
TGTGCCAGAAGTTTCCGGGGTTCCTACGAGCAGTACTTC
CARSFRGSYEQYF
>.|TRBV20-1|.|TRBJ1-1
TGCAGTGCTACTCCAGGCACTGAAGCTTTCTTT
CSATPGTEAFF
>.|TRBV5-6|once|TRBJ2-7
TGTGCCAGCAGGGTCGCTGGTTTATACGAGCAGTACTTC
CASRVAGLYEQYF
>.|TRBV30|.|TRBJ2-7
TGTGCCTGGAGTGCCCCCCCAGCGGAGCAGTACTTC
CAWSAPPAEQYF
>.|TRBV2|.|TRBJ2-6
TGTGCCAGCAGTGTCCACCCACCCACTGGGGCCAACGTCCTGACTTTC
CASSVHPPTGANVLTF
>.|TRBV4-1|.|TRBJ1-2
TGCGCCAGCAGCCTAATCCCCCTGCAGCATGGTGGCTACACCTTC
CASSLIPLQHGGYTF
>TRBD1|TRBV29-1|.|TRBJ1-5
TGCAGCGTTCAACATAATACAGGGGGCGGGCAGCCCCAGCATTTT
CSVQHNTGGGQPQHF
>.|TRBV5-4|.|TRBJ1-1
TGTGCCAGCAGCTCGTATTCCAGGGCGAACACTGAAGCTTTCTTT
CASSSYSRANTEAFF
>.|TRBV5-1|.|TRBJ2-1
TGCGCCAGCAGCTTGTATCTGGACAGTTACAATGAGCAGTTCTTC
CASSLYLDSYNEQFF
>.|TRBV2|.|TRBJ2-1
TGTGCCAGCTATGCCCGCCTAGCCCACAATGAGCAGTTCTTC
CASYARLAHNEQFF
>.|TRBV3-1/TRBV3-2|.|TRBJ2-6
TGTGCCAGCAGCCTGGGGATTCCTTCTGGGGCCAACGTCCTGACTTTC
CASSLGIPSGANVLTF
>.|TRBV5-1|.|TRBJ2-1
TGCGCCAGCGCACAAGGACAGAGCTACAATGAGCAGTTCTTC
CASAQGQSYNEQFF
>.|TRBV6-5|.|TRBJ2-7
TGTGCCAGCGGGATCCCCTACGAGCAGTACTTC
CASGIPYEQYF
>.|TRBV10-3|.|TRBJ1-3
TGTGCCATCAGTGAGTTGGGGGACTCTGGAAACACCATATATTTT
CAISELGDSGNTIYF
>.|TRBV5-3|once|TRBJ1-1
TGTGCCAGAAGCTTGGTTTGGGCGGGCGGGAACACTGAAGCTTTCTTT
CARSLVWAGGNTEAFF
>.|TRBV5-4|.|TRBJ2-2
TGTGCCAGCAGCTGGGCAGGGAACACCGGGGAGCTGTTTTTT
CASSWAGNTGELFF
>.|TRBV3-1/TRBV3-2|.|TRBJ1-6
TGTGCCAGCAGCCAAAACGGGAATTCACCCCTCCACTTT
CASSQNGNSPLHF
>.|TRBV6-1|.|TRBJ2-1
TGTGCCAGCAGTGAACTTACTGGGAGACCCGGGGGTGAGCAGTTCTTC
CASSELTGRPGGEQFF
>.|TRBV7-8|.|TRBJ1-1
TGTGCCAGCAGCTTCAAGGACGGGTCCACTGAAGCTTTCTTT
CASSFKDGSTEAFF
>.|TRBV3-1/TRBV3-2|.|TRBJ2-1
TGTGCCAGCAGCTCAATATCTAGCTCGGTACGGGAGCAGTTCTTC
CASSSISSSVREQFF
>TRBD1|TRBV7-9|.|TRBJ2-7
TGTGCCAGCAGCCCCGGGACAGGGGGTCGATACGAGCAGTACTTC
CASSPGTGGRYEQYF
>TRBD1|TRBV12-3/TRBV12-4|.|TRBJ2-1
TGTGCCAGCAGTTGGGGACAGGGGGATGAGCAGTTCTTC
CASSWGQGDEQFF
>.|TRBV2|.|TRBJ1-6
TGTGCCAGCAGTGGACAGCCATCCTATAATTCACCCCTCCACTTT
CASSGQPSYNSPLHF
>.|TRBV7-3|.|TRBJ1-6
TGTGCCAGCAGCTTAACAGGGGATTCACCCCTCCACTTT
CASSLTGDSPLHF
>.|TRBV27|few|TRBJ1-1
TGTGCCAGCAGTCCCCCCGGGAGATTGAACACTGAAGCTTTCTTT
CASSPPGRLNTEAFF
>.|TRBV27|.|TRBJ2-2
TGTGCCAGCAGTTTAATACAGTCGCCCGGGGAGCTGTTTTTT
CASSLIQSPGELFF
>.|TRBV28|.|TRBJ1-6
TGTGCCACCCACTGGCCAGGTGGTGGTTCACCCCTCCACTTT
CATHWPGGGSPLHF
>.|TRBV28|.|TRBJ1-2
TGTGCCAGCAGTTTATGGAGCAGGGGTGATAGAAATGGCTACACCTTC
CASSLWSRGDRNGYTF
>.|TRBV7-9|.|TRBJ1-2
TGTGCCAGCAGCCAAGACGGGCCTATTGGCTACACCTTC
CASSQDGPIGYTF
>.|TRBV28|.|TRBJ1-1
TGTGCCAGCAGCCCGCCAGTGGCGGACACTGAAGCTTTCTTT
CASSPPVADTEAFF
>.|TRBV3-1/TRBV3-2|.|TRBJ1-2
TGTGCCAGCAGCGAACAGGCGCACTATGGCTACACCTTC
CASSEQAHYGYTF
>.|TRBV28|.|TRBJ1-1
TGTGCCAGCAGTCACCCACCCGAATACACTGAAGCTTTCTTT
CASSHPPEYTEAFF
>.|TRBV19|few|TRBJ1-1
TGTGCCAGTAGTACTACTGTCCAAACTGAAGCTTTCTTT
CASSTTVQTEAFF
>.|TRBV24-1|.|TRBJ1-2
TGTGCCACCAGTGAGTCGGGCACCCCAAACTATGGCTACACCTTC
CATSESGTPNYGYTF
>.|TRBV28|once|TRBJ2-7
TGTGCCAGCAGTTTGGTTCTCCTTGGGAGCTCCTACGAGCAGTACTTC
CASSLVLLGSSYEQYF
>.|TRBV6-4|.|TRBJ1-2
TGTGCCAGCAGCGCCGACGGCTGGGATAGCTATGGCTACACCTTC
CASSADGWDSYGYTF
>.|TRBV5-1|.|TRBJ1-2
TGCGCCAGCAGCTTGGACAGTCAGAATAATGGCTACACCTTC
CASSLDSQNNGYTF
>.|TRBV11-2|.|TRBJ1-1
TGTGCCAGCAGCCTCCGGCCGGGACGAACTTTCTTT
CASSLRPGRTFF
>TRBD1|TRBV6-2/TRBV6-3|.|TRBJ1-2
TGTGCCAGCAGTTACGGACAGGGGGCTCTTGGCTACACCTTC
CASSYGQGALGYTF
>.|TRBV28|.|TRBJ2-3
TGTGCCAGCAGCCTGCGGGGTTCTAGCACAGATACGCAGTATTTT
CASSLRGSSTDTQYF